Below, one TCR beta chain is given with its context. The sample comes from a study of shared clonotypes between healthy human individuals. Some clones are missing from TCRdb's copy, which holds only in-frame ones; the method was immunoSEQ multiplex PCR. The sample records 450,000 to 500,000 clones, around four fifths being singletons. Sequenced: PBMCs. This receptor was taken from a middle-aged woman in good health. Some clones in this sample may be carry-over from other donors' samples.

For the CDR3, the DNA is TGTGCCAGCAGCCCTCGGGGGCTAGCGGGGGGTAACACCGGGGAGCTGTTTTTT. This gives the protein CASSPRGLAGGNTGELFF. The rearrangement joins TRBV7-2 to TRBJ2-2; 11 nucleotides line up with TRBD2. CDR1 is SGHTA and CDR2 is FQGNSA in the germline V gene. With 5 bases clipped from V and 2 bases from J, the junction kept 10 bases outside the gene matches. The CDR3 is 18 amino acids.